The 23 T cell receptor beta chains listed next were all sequenced from one sample in a study of blood T cell repertoires in COVID-19. Using immunoSEQ multiplex PCR, the repertoire was profiled, and TCRdb retains in-frame clones only, with some absent. The sample records over 60,000 clones, 81% being singletons. The sample was peripheral blood. These TCRs come from a human donor in a cohort sampled during active COVID-19.

This chain joins TRBV19 and TRBJ2-7, with 10 bases that match TRBD1. The length of the CDR3 is 14 residues. From germline, CDR1 is LNHDA and CDR2 SQIVND (reference sequence). Germline trimming cut 5 bases from V and 6 bases from J; bases unmatched to any gene: 7. CDR3 sequence (DNA): TGTGCCAGTAGTCTCCGGGACAGGGGCGGCGAGCAGTACTTC. It codes for CASSLRDRGGEQYF.

The chain joins TRBV6-5 to TRBJ1-4, with D possibly TRBD1 on 5 matching bases. Deletions cut 1 base from V and 4 bases from J, with 13 bases between. This CDR3 has 16 amino acids. Germline-derived CDR1 and CDR2 are MNHEY and SVGAGI. The CDR3: CASSYLAGQGNEKLFF. The CDR3 DNA is TGTGCCAGCAGTTACTTAGCGGGGCAGGGTAATGAAAAACTGTTTTTT.

This rearrangement joins TRBV27 to TRBJ1-6; tentatively, D is TRBD1 (6 bases). Trimming shortened V by 5 bases and J by 9 bases, and 11 bases separated the two germline ends. The length of the CDR3 is 13 residues. Germline V gene lookup returns CDR1 MNHEY and CDR2 SMNVEV (reference sequence). CDR3 protein: CASSPWDTSPLHF. As DNA, the CDR3 is TGTGCCAGCAGTCCCTGGGACACTTCACCCCTCCACTTT.

This clone has just one count. The rearrangement uses TRBV29-1 and TRBJ2-1; 8 positions match TRBD2. CDR3 length: 12 residues. The J segment lost 7 bases and the V segment lost 2 bases, leaving 1 base of the junction unmatched. Germline-derived CDR1 and CDR2 are SQVTM and ANQGSEA. Here the CDR3 DNA reads TGCAGCGTTGAACGGGGGGGGAATGAGCAGTTCTTC. Translated, it gives CSVERGGNEQFF.

The genes are TRBV5-1 and TRBJ2-5; TRBD1 might be the D (6 bases). Germline CDR1 is SGHRS and CDR2 is YFSETQ. This CDR3 is built from 16 residues. V lost 4 bases and J lost 1, with 17 bases in between. In nucleotides, the CDR3 is TGCGCCAGCAGCCCGGCCTACGGGACAATCCAAGAGACCCAGTACTTC. Encoded protein: CASSPAYGTIQETQYF. The full variable domain, completed using reference TRBV5-1 and TRBJ2-5, is KAGVTQTPRYLIKTRGQQVTLSCSPISGHRSVSWYQQTPGQGLQFLFEYFSETQRNKGNFPGRFSGRQFSNSRSEMNVSTLELGDSALYLCASSPAYGTIQETQYFGPGTRLLVL.

CDR3 protein: CASSPRRAGQGYGYTF. The CDR3 bases are TGTGCCAGCAGCCCACGGCGGGCGGGACAGGGATATGGCTACACCTTC. The rearrangement uses TRBV7-9 and TRBJ1-2; 9 bases line up with TRBD1. There are 16 residues in the CDR3. CDR1 SEHNR and CDR2 FQNEAQ come from the germline V gene (reference sequence). J was trimmed by 5 bases and V by 5 bases; bases with no gene match: 12.

CDR3: CASSDRGLSYNEQFF. The CDR3, as DNA: TGTGCCAGTAGTGACAGGGGGCTCTCCTACAATGAGCAGTTCTTC. The chain uses TRBV19 and TRBJ2-1; 10 bases are shared with TRBD1. V shed 5 bases and J 0 bases; nucleotides not matched to a gene: 1. The CDR3 totals 15 residues. Germline CDR1 is LNHDA and CDR2 is SQIVND (reference sequence).

V and J are TRBV19 and TRBJ2-4, with TRBD2 matching 10 bases. V lost 3 bases and J lost 6; bases outside the gene matches: 20. The CDR3 extends over 20 amino acids. Germline V gene lookup returns CDR1 LNHDA and CDR2 SQIVND (reference sequence). The CDR3 spells CASSIMSGLAEGYDRNIQYF. Here the CDR3 DNA reads TGTGCCAGTAGTATCATGTCCGGACTAGCGGAGGGGTACGACAGAAACATTCAGTACTTC.

The chain recombines TRBV4-1 with TRBJ2-2; 8 bases agree with TRBD2. After removal of 2 bases from V and 7 bases from J, the junction contained 9 bases not matched to a gene. Germline V gene sequence: CDR1 MGHRA, CDR2 YSYEKL. The CDR3 is 16 residues long. CDR3 in DNA: TGCGCCAGCAGCCAACCTCAGGGACTAGACGACGGGGAGCTGTTTTTT. Protein: CASSQPQGLDDGELFF.

The rearrangement uses TRBV24-1 and TRBJ2-1; 9 bases align to TRBD1. CDR3 length: 15 residues. Germline CDR1 KGHDR, CDR2 SFDVKD. Losses at the gene ends were 3 bases for V and 8 bases for J; bases not matched to a gene: 7. The CDR3 reads CATSDVGQGSDEQFF. CDR3 nucleotide sequence: TGTGCCACCAGTGATGTGGGACAGGGCAGCGATGAGCAGTTCTTC.

The V gene is TRBV4-3, the J gene TRBJ2-3, with unresolved D. Trimming removed 0 bases from V and 6 bases from J, with 7 bases in between. The CDR3 totals 13 residues. Looked up from germline, CDR1 is LGHNA and CDR2 is YSLEER. CDR3: CASSQDRLDTQYF. CDR3 coding DNA: TGCGCCAGCAGCCAAGATCGTCTGGATACGCAGTATTTT.

The chain joins TRBV5-1 to TRBJ2-3, with 10 bases fitting TRBD2. Germline V gene lookup returns CDR1 SGHRS and CDR2 YFSETQ. CDR3 length: 19 residues. J lost 0 bases, V lost 0 bases, and 10 bases had no gene match. The CDR3 nucleotides read TGCGCCAGCAGCTTGGGGCTAGCGGGAGCTGGGGTGAGCACAGATACGCAGTATTTT. This sequence encodes CASSLGLAGAGVSTDTQYF.

The rearrangement links TRBV28 to TRBJ1-5; D is uncertain. Trimming removed 3 bases from V and 0 bases from J, with 12 bases in between. Germline CDR1 and CDR2: MDHEN and SYDVKM. CDR3 length equals 16 residues. The CDR3 coding sequence is TGTGCCAGCAGTTTCGAGGCAACGGTTAGCAATCAGCCCCAGCATTTT. Its translation: CASSFEATVSNQPQHF.

The CDR3 loop reads CASSGRRGARGYGYTF. Here the CDR3 DNA reads TGTGCCAGCAGTGGGCGGCGGGGGGCGCGAGGCTATGGCTACACCTTC. The chain couples TRBV6-6 to TRBJ1-2, with D possibly matching TRBD1 (6 bases). Per germline, CDR1 MNHNY and CDR2 SVGAGI (reference sequence). This CDR3 is built from 16 residues. Trimming removed 5 bases from V and 4 bases from J, with 20 bases in between.

The rearrangement joins TRBV28 to TRBJ2-7, with TRBD2 matching over 7 bases. V gave up 5 bases and J gave up 1 base; unmatched junction bases: 17. CDR1 is MDHEN and CDR2 is SYDVKM in the germline V gene. This CDR3 has 18 amino acids. CDR3 in DNA: TGTGCCAGCAGTAGCCTGGGGGGGAGGGGTGATAGGTCCTACGAGCAGTACTTC. Translated, it gives CASSSLGGRGDRSYEQYF.

This chain joins TRBV12-3 or TRBV12-4 and TRBJ2-4, with 7 bases aligning to TRBD1. CDR3 length: 13 amino acids. V was pared by 5 bases and J by 8 bases, with 6 bases of the junction left unmatched. The CDR3 is CASSNYRGDIQYF. As DNA, the CDR3 is TGTGCCAGCAGTAACTACAGGGGAGACATTCAGTACTTC.

The rearrangement uses TRBV24-1 and TRBJ1-2; 10 bases fit TRBD1. V shed 10 bases and J 5 bases; nucleotides not matched to a gene: 6. CDR1 is KGHDR and CDR2 is SFDVKD in the germline V gene. This CDR3 spans 13 amino acids. The CDR3 nucleotides read TGTGCCACGCGCGGACAGGGGGAATATGGCTACACCTTC. Translated: CATRGQGEYGYTF.

The CDR3 DNA is TGTGCCAGCAGTTCCCCCCTCGTCGGACAGGGAAGATACGAGCAGTACTTC. It specifies CASSSPLVGQGRYEQYF. The chain recombines TRBV28 with TRBJ2-7, with 8 bases matching TRBD1. After removal of 4 bases from V and 4 bases from J, the junction contained 15 bases not matched to a gene. This CDR3 is built from 17 residues. Germline CDR1 and CDR2: MDHEN and SYDVKM.

This chain joins TRBV2 and TRBJ1-3; D unresolved. The germline CDR1 and CDR2 sequences are SNHLY and FYNNEI. Trimming took 3 bases from V and 0 from J, leaving 12 bases between them. The CDR3 covers 16 residues. The CDR3 loop reads CASSDGRLGSGNTIYF. In nucleotides, the CDR3 is TGTGCCAGCAGTGACGGCAGGCTTGGCTCTGGAAACACCATATATTTT.

The chain couples TRBV28 to TRBJ2-7; no firm D call. There are 13 residues in the CDR3. Trimming shortened V by 5 bases and J by 2 bases, and 10 bases separated the two germline ends. CDR1 MDHEN and CDR2 SYDVKM come from the germline V gene. CDR3: CASSRVTTYEQYF. In DNA, the CDR3 is TGTGCCAGCAGTCGGGTGACGACCTACGAGCAGTACTTC. Based on the CDR3 plus reference TRBV28 and TRBJ2-7, the full variable domain is DVKVTQSSRYLVKRTGEKVFLECVQDMDHENMFWYRQDPGLGLRLIYFSYDVKMKEKGDIPEGYSVSREKKERFSLILESASTNQTSMYLCASSRVTTYEQYFGPGTRLTVT.

This clone was recorded a few times. The DNA for the CDR3 is TGTGCCAGCCGAAGGGACACCAATCAGCCCCAGCATTTT. This encodes CASRRDTNQPQHF. V gene TRBV27 combines with J gene TRBJ1-5; TRBD1 is a possible D gene (6 bases). V lost 8 bases, J lost 3 bases, and 11 bases lay in between. CDR3 size: 13 residues. Germline assignment: CDR1 MNHEY and CDR2 SMNVEV (reference sequence).

This chain links TRBV5-1 with TRBJ2-1; 9 nucleotides align to TRBD2. Germline CDR1 SGHRS, CDR2 YFSETQ. Germline trimming cut 5 bases from V and 4 bases from J; bases unmatched to any gene: 7. The CDR3 covers 15 residues. The CDR3 region has the DNA TGCGCCAGCAGACTTGGGACTAGCATATACAATGAGCAGTTCTTC. The encoded protein is CASRLGTSIYNEQFF.

The gene calls are TRBV6-5 and TRBJ2-4, with TRBD1 matching 8 bases. The V gene's germline CDR1 is MNHEY and CDR2 SVGAGI. J was trimmed by 6 bases and V by 3 bases; bases with no gene match: 7. CDR3 length: 15 amino acids. DNA of the CDR3: TGTGCCAGCAGTTATAGCGGTGGACAGGGAAACATTCAGTACTTC. As protein: CASSYSGGQGNIQYF.